This passage covers 25 T cell receptor beta chains from one sample sequenced in a study of cytomegalovirus exposure and HLA in healthy donors. TCRdb's copy holds only in-frame clones and misses some; the assay was immunoSEQ multiplex PCR. The sample lists 95,000 to 120,000 clones, approximately 96% occurring once. Sequenced material: PBMCs. These receptors were collected from a woman aged 18-29 years in good health and CMV-seronegative.

V is TRBV28 and J is TRBJ2-7; 7 bases map to TRBD2. Germline V gene sequence: CDR1 MDHEN, CDR2 SYDVKM. J gave up 4 bases and V 1 base, and 7 bases lay outside the gene matches. CDR3 length equals 15 residues. The CDR3 reads CASSLSQAGRYEQYF. In DNA form, the CDR3 reads TGTGCCAGCAGTTTATCCCAAGCGGGGCGATACGAGCAGTACTTC. The full variable domain, in which reference TRBV28 and TRBJ2-7 provide the parts outside the CDR3, is DVKVTQSSRYLVKRTGEKVFLECVQDMDHENMFWYRQDPGLGLRLIYFSYDVKMKEKGDIPEGYSVSREKKERFSLILESASTNQTSMYLCASSLSQAGRYEQYFGPGTRLTVT.

The chain joins TRBV5-4 to TRBJ2-1; weak D call: TRBD2 (5 bases). The germline gives CDR1 SGHNT, CDR2 YYREEE (reference sequence). CDR3 length: 15 residues. Trimming removed 5 bases from V and 1 base from J, with 13 bases in between. The CDR3 loop reads CASRAPSGSYNEQFF. DNA of the CDR3: TGTGCCAGCAGGGCCCCAAGCGGATCCTACAATGAGCAGTTCTTC.

This sequence joins TRBV5-1 and TRBJ2-7; D may be TRBD1 (5 bases). Germline V CDR1 and CDR2: SGHRS, YFSETQ. Between the trimmed V and J ends, which lost 4 bases and 11 bases, there was a span of 22 bases. The CDR3 length is 14 residues. The CDR3 nucleotides are TGCGCCAGCAGCACCGACAGTCTCTCCCTCCGCAAGTACTTC. It codes for CASSTDSLSLRKYF.

The chain combines TRBV7-2 with TRBJ2-5; TRBD2 is a possible D gene (6 bases). CDR3 length equals 15 residues. Germline V gene lookup returns CDR1 SGHTA and CDR2 FQGNSA. Trimming removed 5 bases at V and 2 bases at J, with 15 bases between. This CDR3 is CASSPTQGLQETQYF. Written as DNA, the CDR3 is TGTGCCAGCAGCCCGACCCAGGGACTGCAAGAGACCCAGTACTTC.

V is TRBV2 and J is TRBJ2-5; D not resolved. The J call may be incorrect, as the DNA end agrees better with TRBJ2-7. The germline V gene encodes CDR1 SNHLY and CDR2 FYNNEI. The CDR3 consists of 13 residues. CDR3 sequence reads: CASSETSKNEQYF. CDR3 DNA sequence: TGTGCCAGCAGTGAAACTTCTAAGAACGAGCAGTACTTC.

Remarks on this clone: One end of the junction is discordant with germline, which a read error may explain. The rearrangement joins TRBV2 to TRBJ2-3, with D perhaps matching TRBD2 (6 bases). Germline CDR1 is SNHLY and CDR2 is FYNNEI. This CDR3 is built from 12 residues. The CDR3 DNA sequence: TGTGCCAGCAGGGATCCAGCGGGTCCCCTGTGTTTT. As protein: CASRDPAGPLCF. Full variable domain (rest looked up from reference TRBV2 and TRBJ2-3): EPEVTQTPSHQVTQMGQEVILRCVPISNHLYFYWYRQILGQKVEFLVSFYNNEISEKSEIFDDQFSVERPDGSNFTLKIRSTKLEDSAMYFCASRDPAGPLCFGPGTRLTVL.

The chain links TRBV5-1 to TRBJ2-7; D is unclear. The CDR3 is made up of 12 amino acids. Germline CDR1 reads SGHRS; CDR2 reads YFSETQ. The V and J ends lost 4 bases and 6 bases respectively, with 11 bases between them. The CDR3, as DNA: TGCGCCAGCAGCCCGAACCTACGCGAGCAGTACTTC. Translating it yields CASSPNLREQYF.

The chain joins TRBV5-8 to TRBJ2-1; 7 bases align to TRBD2. Trimming at V came to 7 bases and at J to 0 bases, leaving 13 bases not matched to a gene. CDR1 is SGHTS, CDR2 YDEGEE, per germline. CDR3 length: 17 amino acids. DNA of the CDR3: TGTGCCAGCGGCCCTCGGTTGCGGGGGAGCTCCTACAATGAGCAGTTCTTC. Translation: CASGPRLRGSSYNEQFF.

The V call is TRBV7-2, the J call TRBJ2-7; 11 bases are a match to TRBD1. Germline loops: CDR1 SGHTA, CDR2 FQGNSA. The length of the CDR3 is 16 residues. After removal of 5 bases from V and 3 bases from J, the junction contained 9 bases not matched to a gene. CDR3 sequence reads: CASSRTGTGGGYEQYF. The CDR3 DNA sequence: TGTGCCAGCAGCCGAACGGGGACAGGGGGAGGCTACGAGCAGTACTTC. Full variable domain (rest looked up from reference TRBV7-2 and TRBJ2-7): GAGVSQSPSNKVTEKGKDVELRCDPISGHTALYWYRQSLGQGLEFLIYFQGNSAPDKSGLPSDRFSAERTGGSVSTLTIQRTQQEDSAVYLCASSRTGTGGGYEQYFGPGTRLTVT.

V gene TRBV5-6 combines with J gene TRBJ2-7; weak D call: TRBD1 (5 bases). Germline V lookup: CDR1 SGHDT, CDR2 YYEEEE. Trimming cost V 4 bases and J 6 bases, with 14 bases left between them. This CDR3 spans 13 amino acids. CDR3 coding DNA: TGTGCCAGCAGCACCCCCTATAGGGGCGAGCAGTACTTC. It specifies CASSTPYRGEQYF.

The chain recombines TRBV6-6 with TRBJ2-7; 9 positions match TRBD1. V shed 7 bases and J 6 bases; nucleotides not matched to a gene: 7. CDR1 and CDR2 from the germline V gene are MNHNY and SVGAGI (reference sequence). The CDR3 totals 13 residues. DNA of the CDR3: TGTGCCAGCATTAGGGACAGGGACCGCGAGCAGTACTTC. Translating gives CASIRDRDREQYF.

The CDR3 coding sequence is TGCGCCAGCAGCCAACAAGGCGGGACCGGGGGGTCCTACGAGCAGTACTTC. It is translated as CASSQQGGTGGSYEQYF. The chain couples TRBV4-1 to TRBJ2-7, with TRBD2 matching 7 bases. This CDR3 spans 17 amino acids. V shed 2 bases, J shed 1 base, and the junction held 11 bases outside the gene matches. CDR1 MGHRA and CDR2 YSYEKL come from the germline V gene.

The V and J genes are TRBV6-6 and TRBJ1-2, with TRBD1 matching 8 bases. Unmatched junction bases numbered 7, after V lost 4 bases and J lost 0 bases. Germline CDR1 and CDR2: MNHNY and SVGAGI (reference sequence). The CDR3 has 16 residues. The CDR3 loop is CASSSLGTGTNYGYTF. CDR3 bases: TGTGCCAGCAGTTCCCTCGGGACAGGAACTAACTATGGCTACACCTTC.

The chain recombines TRBV28 with TRBJ1-1; D remains unclear. This CDR3 contains 15 residues. Germline CDR1 is MDHEN and CDR2 is SYDVKM. V was trimmed by 3 bases and J by 6 bases, leaving 17 bases between them. CDR3 coding DNA: TGTGCCAGCAGTTTTATCTGGTACGTCAGTGCTGAAGCTTTCTTT. Protein sequence: CASSFIWYVSAEAFF.

V usage is TRBV19 and J usage is TRBJ2-5; D remains unclear. The CDR3 has 13 amino acids. Trimming cost V 5 bases and J 5 bases, with 12 bases left between them. CDR1 LNHDA and CDR2 SQIVND come from the germline V gene (reference sequence). The CDR3 DNA is TGTGCCAGTAGTTCGCCAAACGGGGAGACCCAGTACTTC. Translated, it gives CASSSPNGETQYF.

The chain uses TRBV28 and TRBJ2-2, with unresolved D. The ends were cut back, 7 bases at V and 5 bases at J, with 8 bases in the middle. The CDR3 contains 12 residues. CDR1 is MDHEN, CDR2 SYDVKM, per germline. CDR3 sequence (DNA): TGTGCCAGCACTAAGCTGACCGGGGAGCTGTTTTTT. Translated: CASTKLTGELFF. Full variable domain (outside the CDR3, taken from reference TRBV28 and TRBJ2-2): DVKVTQSSRYLVKRTGEKVFLECVQDMDHENMFWYRQDPGLGLRLIYFSYDVKMKEKGDIPEGYSVSREKKERFSLILESASTNQTSMYLCASTKLTGELFFGEGSRLTVL.

The sample holds one count of this clone. The V and J genes are TRBV10-3 and TRBJ1-2; D possibly corresponds to TRBD1 (6 bases). Per germline, CDR1 ENHRY and CDR2 SYGVKD. This CDR3 spans 13 amino acids. V dropped 3 bases and J dropped 4 bases, with 9 bases sitting between them. Here the CDR3 reads CAISEQGPYGYTF. The CDR3, as DNA: TGTGCCATCAGTGAACAGGGACCCTATGGCTACACCTTC.

The gene calls are TRBV15 and TRBJ1-4, with unresolved D. This CDR3 spans 14 amino acids. The germline V and J ends were trimmed by 0 bases and 7 bases, with 9 bases remaining between them. Germline V gene sequence: CDR1 LNHNV, CDR2 YYDKDF (reference sequence). CDR3 sequence: CATSRDELSEKLFF. As DNA, the CDR3 is TGTGCCACCAGCAGAGATGAATTGAGTGAAAAACTGTTTTTT.

This clone occurred a few times. The chain uses TRBV7-9 and TRBJ1-6, with 11 bases identical to TRBD1. Losses at the gene ends were 4 bases for V and 6 bases for J; bases not matched to a gene: 2. The V gene's germline CDR1 is SEHNR and CDR2 FQNEAQ (reference sequence). The CDR3 consists of 15 residues. DNA for the CDR3: TGTGCCAGCAGCTACGGACAGGGGGCTAATTCACCCCTCCACTTT. It specifies CASSYGQGANSPLHF.

The rearrangement uses TRBV5-4 and TRBJ1-2; D might be TRBD1 (5 bases). V shed 5 bases and J shed 0 bases, with 8 bases lying between them. In germline, CDR1 is SGHNT, CDR2 YYREEE (reference sequence). This CDR3 has 13 amino acids. CDR3 in amino acids: CASSRQTNYGYTF. CDR3 DNA sequence: TGTGCCAGCAGTCGACAGACTAACTATGGCTACACCTTC.

The V gene is TRBV5-8, the J gene TRBJ2-3; no clear D. Germline CDR1 reads SGHTS; CDR2 reads YDEGEE. The CDR3 runs to 12 residues. The V gene lost 0 bases and the J gene lost 6 bases, with 5 bases spanning the gap. The CDR3 nucleotides are TGTGCCAGCAGCTTGGGAGAGGATACGCAGTATTTT. Its protein product is CASSLGEDTQYF.

The V gene is TRBV7-2, the J gene TRBJ2-7; a possible D gene is TRBD1 (5 bases). Germline CDR1 reads SGHTA; CDR2 reads FQGNSA. The CDR3 extends over 14 amino acids. V lost 8 bases, J lost 3 bases, and 17 bases lay in between. The CDR3 is CASSYSYRSYEQYF. Here the CDR3 DNA reads TGTGCCAGCTCCTACAGTTACAGGAGCTACGAGCAGTACTTC.

The chain joins TRBV9 to TRBJ2-1; TRBD2 matches at 7 bases. J was trimmed by 4 bases and V by 4 bases; bases with no gene match: 8. Germline loops: CDR1 SGDLS, CDR2 YYNGEE. This CDR3 is 15 amino acids long. This CDR3 reads CASSPAGDPYNEQFF. The DNA for the CDR3 is TGTGCCAGCAGCCCCGCGGGGGACCCATACAATGAGCAGTTCTTC.

The rearrangement joins TRBV7-8 to TRBJ2-7, with a possible D match to TRBD1 (6 bases). Trimming removed 1 base at V and 1 base at J, with 14 bases between. CDR3 length equals 16 residues. In germline, CDR1 is SGHVS, CDR2 FQNEAQ. CDR3 sequence reads: CASSLEESGTSYEQYF. In DNA form, the CDR3 reads TGTGCCAGCAGCTTAGAAGAGTCGGGGACATCCTACGAGCAGTACTTC.

This clone showed up just a few times. V gene TRBV6-4 combines with J gene TRBJ1-5; D is undetermined. Per the germline V gene, CDR1 is MRHNA and CDR2 is SNTAGT. This CDR3 is 14 amino acids long. Between the trimmed V and J ends, which lost 5 bases and 2 bases, there was a span of 10 bases. CDR3 DNA: TGTGCCAGCAGTATCCTGAGGGGCAATCAGCCCCAGCATTTT. As protein: CASSILRGNQPQHF.